The clone carrying this T cell receptor beta chain was seen more than once but under ten times. Generated by immunoSEQ multiplex PCR, the TCRdb table keeps only in-frame clones and is missing some. The sample shows 470,000 or so clones, around 73% of them seen only once. The data derive from a study of shared clonotypes between healthy human individuals. Trimming cost V 5 bases and J 4 bases, with 18 bases left between them. The CDR3 spans 16 residues. Germline CDR1 SGHTA, CDR2 FQGTGA. For genomic DNA, unsorted samples relied on about 90 million PBMCs. The sequence was collected from a woman aged 40 to 50 in good health. Some clones in this sample may be carry-over from other donors' samples. V usage is TRBV7-3 and J usage is TRBJ2-1; D ambiguous. The sample taken for sequencing was PBMCs. The CDR3 here is CASSPTTGILYNEQFF. The CDR3 region has the DNA TGTGCCAGCAGCCCCACGACCGGAATTCTTTACAATGAGCAGTTCTTC. Together with reference TRBV7-3 and TRBJ2-1, the CDR3 gives the full variable domain: GAGVSQTPSNKVTEKGKYVELRCDPISGHTALYWYRQSLGQGPEFLIYFQGTGAADDSGLPNDRFFAVRPEGSVSTLKIQRTERGDSAVYLCASSPTTGILYNEQFFGPGTRLTVL.